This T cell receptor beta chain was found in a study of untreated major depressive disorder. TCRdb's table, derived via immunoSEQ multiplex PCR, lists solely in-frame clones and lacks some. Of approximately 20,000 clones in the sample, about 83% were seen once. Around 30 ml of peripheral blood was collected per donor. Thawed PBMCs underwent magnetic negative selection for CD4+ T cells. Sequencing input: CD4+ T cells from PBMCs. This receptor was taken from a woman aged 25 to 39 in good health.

Here the CDR3 reads CASSEGGAILQPQHF. The DNA for the CDR3 is TGTGCCAGCAGTGAGGGCGGGGCAATCCTGCAGCCCCAGCATTTT. The rearrangement joins TRBV25-1 to TRBJ1-5; D perhaps matches TRBD1 (5 bases). Looked up from germline, CDR1 is MGHDK and CDR2 is SYGVNS. The CDR3 runs 15 residues. V lost 3 bases and J 7 bases, leaving 16 bases between the germline ends.